This passage covers 14 T cell receptor beta chains from one sample sequenced in a study of neurological immune-mediated disorders. TCRdb reanalysed the 5' RACE reads using MiXCR and keeps one entry per CDR3 protein. Of tens of thousands of distinct CDR3 sequences in the sample, approximately 10% were seen once. Material for sequencing was PBMCs. These receptors were collected from a woman between 40 and 55 years old with HTLV-1-associated myelopathy (HAM/TSP).

This clonotype was seen ten or more times. The chain combines TRBV4-2 with TRBJ2-3, with no clear D. The CDR3 runs to 13 residues. Per the germline V gene, CDR1 is LGHNA and CDR2 is YNFKEQ. Trimming stripped 7 bases from V and 2 bases from J, with 10 bases between. This CDR3 reads CASTTAVTDTQYF. CDR3 nucleotide sequence: TGTGCCAGCACGACGGCGGTCACAGATACGCAGTATTTT.

This clonotype was found many times. The chain recombines TRBV7-3 with TRBJ2-1; 10 nucleotides agree with TRBD1. CDR1 is SGHTA, CDR2 FQGTGA, per germline. The CDR3 consists of 15 residues. V was pared by 5 bases and J by 4 bases, with 5 bases of the junction left unmatched. CDR3: CASSPQGQGYNEQFF. DNA for the CDR3: TGTGCCAGCAGCCCTCAGGGACAGGGGTACAATGAGCAGTTCTTC.

This clonotype was counted at least ten times. The chain couples TRBV5-1 to TRBJ2-1; D is perhaps TRBD1 or TRBD2 (5 bases each). Germline CDR1 is SGHRS and CDR2 is YFSETQ. This CDR3 comprises 17 residues. Trimming pared 3 bases from V and 0 bases from J, leaving 16 bases between. The CDR3 DNA reads TGCGCCAGCAGCTGGTATGGGGCAGGGAGCTCCTACAATGAGCAGTTCTTC. It codes for CASSWYGAGSSYNEQFF.

Of note for this clonotype: One junction end disagrees with the germline gene, perhaps due to a read error. CDR3 amino acids: CANSLHGSNTGELFF. The CDR3 nucleotides are TGTGCCAACAGTCTGCATGGGTCGAACACCGGGGAGCTGTTTTTT. The chain carries TRBV25-1 and TRBJ2-2; no clear D gene. The germline CDR1 and CDR2 sequences are MGHDK and SYGVNS. CDR3 length equals 15 residues.

In this sample, this clonotype turned up many times. The chain recombines TRBV5-4 with TRBJ2-3; no clear D. Germline V gene lookup returns CDR1 SGHNT and CDR2 YYREEE (reference sequence). Trimming removed 0 bases at V and 4 bases at J, with 15 bases between. The CDR3 spans 16 residues. The DNA of the CDR3 is TGTGCCAGCAGCTTGGATCTTGGGCAGGATCCAGATACGCAGTATTTT. This sequence encodes CASSLDLGQDPDTQYF.

This chain joins TRBV6-2 or TRBV6-3 and TRBJ2-7; TRBD2 is a possible D gene (5 bases). The CDR3 covers 15 residues. Germline CDR1 is MNHEY and CDR2 is SVGEGT. V was clipped by 6 bases and J by 6 bases, with 21 bases between them. CDR3 amino acids: CASRLTMDSEGEQYF. CDR3 nucleotides: TGTGCCAGCAGGCTTACTATGGACTCCGAAGGCGAGCAGTACTTC.

This clonotype showed up many times. The gene calls are TRBV9 and TRBJ1-2; no definite D call. The CDR3 contains 13 residues. Germline CDR1 reads SGDLS; CDR2 reads YYNGEE. V lost 0 bases to trimming and J lost 6 bases, with 9 bases between them. CDR3: CASSVGLDHGYTF. CDR3 DNA: TGTGCCAGCAGCGTAGGCCTGGATCATGGCTACACCTTC.

Many counts were recorded for this clonotype. V gene TRBV18 combines with J gene TRBJ1-1; 7 bases line up with TRBD1. V gave up 4 bases and J gave up 3 bases; unmatched junction bases: 8. Germline CDR1 reads KGHSH; CDR2 reads LQKENI. The CDR3 runs 15 residues. This chain's CDR3 is CASSQTRDRHTEAFF. CDR3 coding DNA: TGTGCCAGCTCACAAACCAGGGACAGACACACTGAAGCTTTCTTT.

This clonotype was detected only a few times. CDR3: CASRARGQAGELFF. The CDR3, as DNA: TGTGCCAGTAGAGCCAGGGGGCAAGCCGGGGAGCTGTTTTTT. The chain uses TRBV19 and TRBJ2-2, with 8 bases that match TRBD1. Looked up from germline, CDR1 is LNHDA and CDR2 is SQIVND (reference sequence). The junction had 6 bases not matched to a gene; V was cut back by 6 bases and J by 6 bases. The CDR3 runs to 14 residues.

This clonotype appeared many times. The chain employs TRBV9 and TRBJ2-1; 7 nucleotides line up with TRBD1. The CDR3 extends over 14 amino acids. Trimming cost V 2 bases and J 6 bases; bases outside gene matches: 5. Germline CDR1 reads SGDLS; CDR2 reads YYNGEE. CDR3 DNA: TGTGCCAGCAGCGTTGACAGGGAATCCAATGAGCAGTTCTTC. This gives the protein CASSVDRESNEQFF.

Ten or more counts support this clonotype. This chain connects TRBV20-1 to TRBJ1-1; 7 bases are shared with TRBD1. Germline trimming cut 6 bases from V and 5 bases from J; bases unmatched to any gene: 9. The germline gives CDR1 DFQATT, CDR2 SNEGSKA (reference sequence). CDR3 length: 13 residues. The CDR3 sequence: CSAGDRPETEAFF. CDR3 coding DNA: TGCAGTGCGGGGGACAGACCTGAGACTGAAGCTTTCTTT.

This clonotype was recorded at least ten times. V is TRBV10-3 and J is TRBJ2-3; weak D call: TRBD2 (6 bases). The CDR3 totals 17 residues. Germline V lookup: CDR1 ENHRY, CDR2 SYGVKD. V lost 0 bases and J 5 bases, leaving 18 bases between the germline ends. The CDR3 nucleotides are TGTGCCATCAGTGAGTCGTTGGTAACTAGCCAGCTAGATACGCAGTATTTT. Amino acid sequence: CAISESLVTSQLDTQYF.

This clonotype was picked up a small number of times. The J gene is TRBJ2-7, the V gene TRBV25-1; tentatively, D is TRBD1 or TRBD2 (5 bases each). The germline CDR1 and CDR2 sequences are MGHDK and SYGVNS. V was pared by 3 bases and J by 5 bases, with 14 bases between. The CDR3 consists of 14 residues. CDR3 loop: CASSEPGPLDEQYF. The CDR3, as DNA: TGTGCCAGCAGTGAGCCGGGACCTCTGGACGAGCAGTACTTC.

Ten or more counts support this clonotype. The V call is TRBV5-5, the J call TRBJ1-6; maybe TRBD1 (5 bases). V lost 2 bases and J 9 bases, leaving 15 bases between the germline ends. Germline V CDR1 and CDR2: SGHKS, YYEKEE (reference sequence). The length of the CDR3 is 15 residues. CDR3 residues: CASSFSGRLSSPLHF. CDR3 DNA: TGTGCCAGCAGCTTCTCGGGACGGTTGTCTTCACCCCTCCACTTT.